The 32 T cell receptor beta chains below all came from one sample that was sequenced in a study of T cell changes during pregnancy in multiple sclerosis. The repertoire was sequenced with immunoSEQ multiplex PCR; TCRdb's copy has only in-frame clones and lacks some. This table has 78,000 or so clones, around 92% appearing once. Sequenced here: peripheral blood, sampled before pregnancy. These receptors originate from a female donor with multiple sclerosis, enrolled in a pregnancy study.

The chain links TRBV19 to TRBJ2-1; 9 bases align to TRBD2. The CDR3 extends over 16 amino acids. V shed 3 bases, J shed 1 base, and the junction held 4 bases outside the gene matches. CDR1 is LNHDA, CDR2 SQIVND, per germline (reference sequence). The CDR3, as DNA: TGTGCCAGTAGTATTGATGCGGGAGGGTCCTACAATGAGCAGTTCTTC. Amino acids: CASSIDAGGSYNEQFF.

The J gene is TRBJ2-4, the V gene TRBV2; D unclear. Trimming shortened V by 7 bases and J by 3 bases, and 13 bases separated the two germline ends. Germline CDR1 is SNHLY and CDR2 is FYNNEI. The CDR3 contains 14 residues. CDR3 amino acids: CASKIGPDKNIQYF. DNA for the CDR3: TGTGCCAGCAAGATTGGGCCGGACAAAAACATTCAGTACTTC. Supplemented by reference TRBV2 and TRBJ2-4, the full variable domain reads EPEVTQTPSHQVTQMGQEVILRCVPISNHLYFYWYRQILGQKVEFLVSFYNNEISEKSEIFDDQFSVERPDGSNFTLKIRSTKLEDSAMYFCASKIGPDKNIQYFGAGTRLSVL.

This clone is a singleton in its sample. The chain employs TRBV2 and TRBJ2-7; 7 bases map to TRBD1. V was clipped by 4 bases and J by 6 bases; unmatched bases: 6. Germline V gene lookup returns CDR1 SNHLY and CDR2 FYNNEI. CDR3 length: 13 residues. CDR3 nucleotides: TGTGCCAGCAGTGGCGAGGACAGGCCCGAGCAGTACTTC. Its protein product is CASSGEDRPEQYF.

This clone has a handful of counts. The V and J genes are TRBV2 and TRBJ2-5, with 9 nucleotides matching TRBD2. Germline assignment: CDR1 SNHLY and CDR2 FYNNEI. V was pared by 10 bases and J by 4 bases, with 10 bases of the junction left unmatched. The CDR3 contains 14 residues. CDR3 amino acids: CATSWGTSIETQYF. Written as DNA, the CDR3 is TGTGCCACCTCCTGGGGGACTAGCATAGAGACCCAGTACTTC.

The chain uses TRBV21-1 and TRBJ2-2; no check of the table's D call, TRBD1, against the DNA was made. TRBV21-1 counts as a pseudogene. The CDR3 is made up of 14 amino acids. Here the CDR3 reads CASPGTGGFGELFF. The CDR3 nucleotides are TGTGCCAGCCCGGGGACAGGGGGGTTCGGGGAGCTGTTTTTT.

This chain joins TRBV4-1 and TRBJ1-5, with 8 nucleotides matching TRBD1. Per germline, CDR1 MGHRA and CDR2 YSYEKL. CDR3 size: 16 residues. The junction had 2 bases not matched to a gene; V was cut back by 1 base and J by 0 bases. CDR3 region: CASSQVGTGSNQPQHF. In nucleotides, the CDR3 is TGCGCCAGCAGCCAAGTGGGGACAGGTAGCAATCAGCCCCAGCATTTT.

The CDR3 reads CASSYFPRTSNEQYF. CDR3 nucleotide sequence: TGTGCCAGCAGTTACTTCCCACGAACTAGTAACGAGCAGTACTTC. The V gene is TRBV6-5, the J gene TRBJ2-7; maybe TRBD2 (5 bases). This CDR3 is built from 15 residues. The V gene lost 1 base and the J gene lost 5 bases, with 15 bases spanning the gap. CDR1 and CDR2 from the germline V gene are MNHEY and SVGAGI.

The V call is TRBV4-3, the J call TRBJ2-1, with a tentative D call TRBD1 (6 bases). This CDR3 region has 15 residues. The V and J ends lost 1 base and 4 bases respectively, with 11 bases between them. Germline CDR1 reads LGHNA; CDR2 reads YSLEER. CDR3 DNA: TGCGCCAGCAGCCAAGGGACAGCGCCTTACAATGAGCAGTTCTTC. Amino acids: CASSQGTAPYNEQFF.

In this sample, this clone turned up a few times. The V gene is TRBV9, the J gene TRBJ2-3, with D tentatively TRBD2 (5 bases). CDR3 size: 16 residues. The germline V gene encodes CDR1 SGDLS and CDR2 YYNGEE. Trimming stripped 0 bases from V and 2 bases from J, with 13 bases between. CDR3 region: CASSVGVLGLTDTQYF. CDR3 nucleotide sequence: TGTGCCAGCAGCGTAGGGGTCCTAGGACTCACAGATACGCAGTATTTT.

The V call is TRBV5-6, the J call TRBJ2-1; 7 nucleotides match TRBD2. Germline values: CDR1 SGHDT, CDR2 YYEEEE. The CDR3 contains 15 residues. With 2 bases clipped from V and 10 bases from J, the junction kept 12 bases outside the gene matches. The CDR3 loop reads CASSFWRESQWEQFF. The CDR3 DNA follows: TGTGCCAGCAGCTTCTGGCGGGAGAGCCAATGGGAGCAGTTCTTC.

V usage is TRBV29-1 and J usage is TRBJ2-1; maybe TRBD2 (6 bases). The CDR3 runs 14 residues. The V gene's germline CDR1 is SQVTM and CDR2 ANQGSEA. The V and J ends lost 2 bases and 5 bases respectively, with 13 bases between them. The CDR3 sequence is CSVELAGRNNEQFF. Here the CDR3 DNA reads TGCAGCGTTGAATTGGCGGGAAGGAACAATGAGCAGTTCTTC.

The V and J genes are TRBV28 and TRBJ1-2, with D possibly matching TRBD1 (6 bases). Germline CDR1 MDHEN, CDR2 SYDVKM. V was cut by 5 bases and J by 7 bases, with 14 bases left in between. This CDR3 spans 13 amino acids. In nucleotides, the CDR3 is TGTGCCAGCAGTCCACACAGGGTGTCTGGCTACACCTTC. It translates to CASSPHRVSGYTF.

The genes are TRBV9 and TRBJ2-3, with 14 bases fitting TRBD2. Per the germline V gene, CDR1 is SGDLS and CDR2 is YYNGEE. The CDR3 consists of 17 residues. V lost 4 bases and J lost 5; bases outside the gene matches: 9. The CDR3 region has the DNA TGTGCCAGCAGCTCCCCGGGACTAGCGGGAGTGAAAGATACGCAGTATTTT. This translates into CASSSPGLAGVKDTQYF.

This sequence joins TRBV19 and TRBJ2-1, with 8 bases matching TRBD1. This CDR3 spans 14 amino acids. V lost 4 bases, J lost 5 bases, and 4 bases stayed unmatched. The germline V gene has CDR1 LNHDA and CDR2 SQIVND (reference sequence). The CDR3 nucleotides read TGTGCCAGTAGTAGGGACAGGATGAACAATGAGCAGTTCTTC. The encoded protein is CASSRDRMNNEQFF.

J is TRBJ1-2 and V is TRBV29-1; D possibly corresponds to TRBD1 (5 bases). This CDR3 region has 16 residues. Germline assignment: CDR1 SQVTM and CDR2 ANQGSEA. Trimming took off 1 base at V and 4 bases at J, with 19 bases between the two ends. This chain's CDR3 is CSVEARGSRYPYGYTF. CDR3 nucleotides: TGCAGCGTTGAAGCTAGGGGCTCCCGATACCCCTATGGCTACACCTTC.

V gene TRBV5-4 combines with J gene TRBJ2-7; D is unclear. The CDR3 is 13 residues long. Germline CDR1 reads SGHNT; CDR2 reads YYREEE (reference sequence). The V and J ends lost 1 base and 0 bases respectively, with 5 bases between them. CDR3 sequence (DNA): TGTGCCAGCAGCTTGCAAAACTCCTACGAGCAGTACTTC. This translates into CASSLQNSYEQYF.

This clone was picked up one time. The chain carries TRBV27 and TRBJ2-1; 10 nucleotides align to TRBD1. The trim removed 3 bases at V and 3 bases at J, leaving 5 bases unmatched. The CDR3 runs 16 residues. Germline CDR1 is MNHEY and CDR2 is SMNVEV (reference sequence). This chain's CDR3 is CASSFGWTGGYNEQFF. CDR3 bases: TGTGCCAGCAGTTTTGGGTGGACAGGGGGCTACAATGAGCAGTTCTTC.

This rearrangement joins TRBV30 to TRBJ2-2; D may be TRBD2 (5 bases). V dropped 3 bases and J dropped 1 base, with 12 bases sitting between them. Germline V gives CDR1 GTSNPN, CDR2 SVGIG (reference sequence). This CDR3 is 15 amino acids long. For the CDR3, the DNA is TGTGCCTGGAGGGAAGGCGGGTTGAACACCGGGGAGCTGTTTTTT. Residues: CAWREGGLNTGELFF.

The V and J genes are TRBV2 and TRBJ1-4; D ambiguous. There are 14 residues in the CDR3. Trimming took 3 bases from V and 0 from J, leaving 5 bases between them. CDR1 SNHLY and CDR2 FYNNEI come from the germline V gene. The CDR3 bases are TGTGCCAGCAGTGACCTTACAACTAATGAAAAACTGTTTTTT. Translated: CASSDLTTNEKLFF.

J is TRBJ1-1 and V is TRBV7-2, with D unclear. Germline values: CDR1 SGHTA, CDR2 FQGNSA. V lost 5 bases, J lost 1 base, and 8 bases lay in between. The length of the CDR3 is 13 residues. For the CDR3, the DNA is TGTGCCAGCAGCGCCGCCGGGAACACTGAAGCTTTCTTT. Amino acid sequence: CASSAAGNTEAFF.

This chain joins TRBV10-3 and TRBJ2-3; D ambiguous. CDR1 is ENHRY, CDR2 SYGVKD, per germline. There are 15 residues in the CDR3. Deletions cut 0 bases from V and 2 bases from J, with 9 bases between. This chain's CDR3 is CAISESSLSTDTQYF. The CDR3 coding sequence is TGTGCCATCAGTGAGTCATCGCTATCCACAGATACGCAGTATTTT.

The chain combines TRBV7-9 with TRBJ2-3, with a possible D match to TRBD2 (5 bases). This CDR3 spans 14 amino acids. Germline lookup yields CDR1 SEHNR and CDR2 FQNEAQ (reference sequence). The ends were cut back, 0 bases at V and 1 base at J, with 5 bases in the middle. Here the CDR3 DNA reads TGTGCCAGCAGCTTAGCGGGAGGCACAGATACGCAGTATTTT. Translated: CASSLAGGTDTQYF.

This rearrangement joins TRBV2 to TRBJ2-5; 14 bases agree with TRBD2. Germline V gives CDR1 SNHLY, CDR2 FYNNEI. Trimming removed 3 bases from V and 4 bases from J; junction bases left unmatched: 4. This CDR3 comprises 16 residues. The CDR3 is CASSETSGRAGETQYF. The CDR3 DNA reads as TGTGCCAGCAGTGAGACTAGCGGGAGGGCCGGAGAGACCCAGTACTTC.

V gene TRBV19 combines with J gene TRBJ2-3; the D is unclear. Germline loops: CDR1 LNHDA, CDR2 SQIVND (reference sequence). Between the trimmed V and J ends, which lost 6 bases and 2 bases, there was a span of 6 bases. The length of the CDR3 is 12 residues. The CDR3 protein is CASRANTDTQYF. The CDR3, as DNA: TGTGCCAGTAGAGCCAACACAGATACGCAGTATTTT.

The chain recombines TRBV15 with TRBJ2-7; weak D call: TRBD2 (7 bases). Germline values: CDR1 LNHNV, CDR2 YYDKDF (reference sequence). This CDR3 region has 16 residues. Trimming pared 3 bases from V and 4 bases from J, leaving 19 bases between. The CDR3: CATSRRVGGAGYEQYF. As DNA, the CDR3 is TGTGCCACCAGCAGGAGGGTAGGGGGGGCAGGATACGAGCAGTACTTC.

The chain combines TRBV27 with TRBJ1-1; tentatively, D is TRBD1 (6 bases). Germline V gives CDR1 MNHEY, CDR2 SMNVEV (reference sequence). Trimming removed 3 bases at V and 4 bases at J, with 9 bases between. The CDR3 consists of 13 residues. CDR3 loop: CASSFRGGTEAFF. The CDR3 nucleotides are TGTGCCAGCAGTTTTAGAGGGGGCACTGAAGCTTTCTTT.

The J gene is TRBJ1-5, the V gene TRBV2; weak D call: TRBD1 (5 bases). The germline gives CDR1 SNHLY, CDR2 FYNNEI. The CDR3 covers 14 residues. Trimming cost V 4 bases and J 5 bases, with 12 bases left between them. The chain's CDR3 is CASSALTEDQPQHF. The CDR3 region has the DNA TGTGCCAGCAGTGCCCTGACAGAAGATCAGCCCCAGCATTTT.

The chain couples TRBV30 to TRBJ2-1; D uncertain. V lost 4 bases and J 4 bases, leaving 5 bases between the germline ends. The CDR3 totals 11 residues. The germline V gene encodes CDR1 GTSNPN and CDR2 SVGIG (reference sequence). The CDR3 region is CAWMAYNEQFF. The CDR3 DNA reads TGTGCCTGGATGGCTTACAATGAGCAGTTCTTC. The full variable domain, in which reference TRBV30 and TRBJ2-1 provide the parts outside the CDR3, is SQTIHQWPATLVQPVGSPLSLECTVEGTSNPNLYWYRQAAGRGLQLLFYSVGIGQISSEVPQNLSASRPQDRQFILSSKKLLLSDSGFYLCAWMAYNEQFFGPGTRLTVL.

In this sample, this clone turned up a few times. The rearrangement uses TRBV30 and TRBJ1-1; D gene uncertain. CDR1 GTSNPN and CDR2 SVGIG come from the germline V gene (reference sequence). V was trimmed by 0 bases and J by 5 bases, leaving 13 bases between them. CDR3 length: 14 amino acids. The CDR3 spells CAWSVTAGGTEAFF. As DNA, the CDR3 is TGTGCCTGGAGTGTTACGGCGGGAGGGACTGAAGCTTTCTTT. Using reference TRBV30 and TRBJ1-1 for the parts outside the CDR3, the full variable domain is SQTIHQWPATLVQPVGSPLSLECTVEGTSNPNLYWYRQAAGRGLQLLFYSVGIGQISSEVPQNLSASRPQDRQFILSSKKLLLSDSGFYLCAWSVTAGGTEAFFGQGTRLTVV.

DNA of the CDR3: TGTGCCAGCTCACGCAGCGGGGACTACAATGAGCAGTTCTTC. As protein: CASSRSGDYNEQFF. The rearrangement uses TRBV18 and TRBJ2-1; 7 nucleotides align to TRBD2. CDR1 is KGHSH and CDR2 is LQKENI in the germline V gene. The CDR3 has 14 residues. The V gene end was trimmed by 4 bases and the J gene end by 3 bases; junction bases not matched to a gene: 3. The whole variable domain, filled in from reference TRBV18 and TRBJ2-1, reads NAGVMQNPRHLVRRRGQEARLRCSPMKGHSHVYWYRQLPEEGLKFMVYLQKENIIDESGMPKERFSAEFPKEGPSILRIQQVVRGDSAAYFCASSRSGDYNEQFFGPGTRLTVL.

The rearrangement uses TRBV28 and TRBJ1-2, with D perhaps matching TRBD1 (6 bases). CDR3 size: 14 residues. Trimming took off 2 bases at V and 8 bases at J, with 15 bases between the two ends. Germline lookup yields CDR1 MDHEN and CDR2 SYDVKM. The chain's CDR3 is CASSLRTGYLGYTF. DNA of the CDR3: TGTGCCAGCAGTTTAAGAACAGGGTATTTGGGCTACACCTTC.

As for this clone: Germline is not matched at one junction end, which may reflect a read error. V gene TRBV28 combines with J gene TRBJ2-7; TRBD2 aligns across 15 bases. The length of the CDR3 is 13 residues. Per germline, CDR1 MDHEN and CDR2 SYDVKM. DNA for the CDR3: TGTGCCAGCAGGGACCCGGGACTAGCGGGGGGAGACTTC. Protein: CASRDPGLAGGDF.